The 19 T cell receptor beta chains given below trace back to one sample, sequenced in a study of glioma-infiltrating T cells. Amplification of TCR alpha and beta CDR3 regions from RNA used iRepertoire nested multiplex PCR. MiXCR, applied by TCRdb to the multiplex PCR reads, yields one record per CDR3 protein. The sample carries approximately 110,000 distinct CDR3 sequences, about 23% recorded once. Sequencing used glioma tissue, nonneoplastic brain tissue, or PBMCs (not recorded which). These receptors came from a human donor with low-grade glioma or glioblastoma, undergoing nonglioma brain surgery, or in good health (not recorded which).

This clonotype turned up a few times. CDR3 protein: CASSQDSGRAEDTQYF. The CDR3 DNA reads as TGTGCCAGCAGCCAAGATAGCGGGAGGGCCGAGGATACGCAGTATTTT. The chain is built from TRBV4-2 and TRBJ2-3, with 11 bases lining up with TRBD2. Germline V gene sequence: CDR1 LGHNA, CDR2 YNFKEQ. The ends lost 0 bases at V and 6 bases at J; junction bases unmatched: 5. CDR3 length equals 16 residues.

This clonotype occurred a few times. V is TRBV4-3 and J is TRBJ2-1; a weak D match, TRBD1 (6 bases). The V end lost 1 base, the J end lost 4 bases, and 26 bases lay between the germline ends. Germline CDR1 LGHNA, CDR2 YSLEER. The CDR3 runs to 20 residues. CDR3: CASSQALTGKARPKYNEQFF. The CDR3 region has the DNA TGCGCCAGCAGCCAAGCTCTTACAGGGAAAGCTAGACCAAAATACAATGAGCAGTTCTTC.

This clonotype was found many times. J is TRBJ2-3 and V is TRBV11-2, with no clear D. Trimming left V 4 bases short and J 6 bases short, with 5 bases between. The CDR3 is 11 amino acids. Germline CDR1 reads SGHAT; CDR2 reads FQNNGV. The CDR3 coding sequence is TGTGCCAGCAGCTCTTTTGATACGCAGTATTTT. It codes for CASSSFDTQYF.

This clonotype was counted ten times or more. V usage is TRBV20-1 and J usage is TRBJ2-3, with D hard to call. The V gene's germline CDR1 is DFQATT and CDR2 SNEGSKA (reference sequence). V was cut by 5 bases and J by 0 bases, with 15 bases left in between. The CDR3 covers 15 residues. The CDR3 sequence is CSAPRLSGSTDTQYF. CDR3 DNA: TGCAGTGCTCCCCGGCTGTCAGGCAGCACAGATACGCAGTATTTT.

This clonotype has at least ten counts. V is TRBV20-1 and J is TRBJ1-5, with unresolved D. The CDR3 consists of 12 residues. Germline lookup yields CDR1 DFQATT and CDR2 SNEGSKA (reference sequence). V dropped 0 bases and J dropped 4 bases, with 4 bases sitting between them. The DNA for the CDR3 is TGCAGTGCTAGAGATGTGAATCAGCCCCAGCATTTT. It encodes CSARDVNQPQHF.

The rearrangement joins TRBV29-1 to TRBJ2-7, with D maybe TRBD1 (5 bases). V was pared by 5 bases and J by 2 bases, with 19 bases between. The CDR3 runs to 15 residues. The germline V gene encodes CDR1 SQVTM and CDR2 ANQGSEA. The CDR3 spells CSVKHNPGQAYEQYF. The DNA of the CDR3 is TGCAGCGTTAAGCATAATCCAGGGCAAGCCTACGAGCAGTACTTC.

The genes are TRBV5-4 and TRBJ2-7; 12 bases line up with TRBD2. Germline-derived CDR1 and CDR2 are SGHNT and YYREEE (reference sequence). The CDR3 runs 15 residues. V trimming: 2 bases; J trimming: 5 bases; junction bases outside the gene matches: 5. The CDR3 loop is CASSFLAGGQHEQYF. CDR3 sequence (DNA): TGTGCCAGCAGCTTCCTAGCGGGAGGGCAACACGAGCAGTACTTC.

The rearrangement links TRBV28 to TRBJ2-1; D unresolved. Trimming pared 8 bases from V and 7 bases from J, leaving 9 bases between. This CDR3 is 11 amino acids long. CDR1 and CDR2 from the germline V gene are MDHEN and SYDVKM. The CDR3 loop reads CASLKGNEQFF. The CDR3 coding sequence is TGTGCCAGCTTAAAAGGGAATGAGCAGTTCTTC.

The chain recombines TRBV19 with TRBJ1-5, with TRBD1 matching over 7 bases. The J segment lost 3 bases and the V segment lost 5 bases, leaving 10 bases of the junction unmatched. There are 16 residues in the CDR3. Germline CDR1 LNHDA, CDR2 SQIVND (reference sequence). CDR3 in DNA: TGTGCCAGTAGTCGGGACAGAACGAACCCCAATCAGCCCCAGCATTTT. The encoded protein is CASSRDRTNPNQPQHF. Variable domain in full (rest from reference TRBV19 and TRBJ1-5): DGGITQSPKYLFRKEGQNVTLSCEQNLNHDAMYWYRQDPGQGLRLIYYSQIVNDFQKGDIAEGYSVSREKKESFPLTVTSAQKNPTAFYLCASSRDRTNPNQPQHFGDGTRLSIL.

Comment on this clonotype: This sequence may be a read error, since a much larger clone differs from it by one base. The gene calls are TRBV10-3 and TRBJ1-4; no reliable D call. The germline V gene has CDR1 ENHRY and CDR2 SYGVKD. This CDR3 has 14 residues. The V end was cut by 6 bases, the J end by 7 bases, with 15 bases between. Written as DNA, the CDR3 is TGTGCCATCAGCCCCAGCGAGAACCTTGAAAAACTGTTTTTT. Residues: CAISPSENLEKLFF.

The sample holds many counts of this clonotype. This chain links TRBV29-1 with TRBJ2-3; weak D call: TRBD2 (5 bases). The CDR3 totals 11 residues. V was pared by 0 bases and J by 8 bases, with 6 bases between. Germline V lookup: CDR1 SQVTM, CDR2 ANQGSEA. The CDR3 is CSVEEEVTQYF. CDR3 bases: TGCAGCGTTGAAGAGGAGGTTACGCAGTATTTT.

The table lists this clonotype with many counts. The J gene is TRBJ1-6, the V gene TRBV7-8; 7 bases align to TRBD1. The CDR3 length is 18 residues. Germline V gene lookup returns CDR1 SGHVS and CDR2 FQNEAQ. Losses at the gene ends were 1 base for V and 5 bases for J; bases not matched to a gene: 11. CDR3 nucleotide sequence: TGTGCCAGCAGCTTAGAACCCCCACGACAGGGCGATAATTCACCCCTCCACTTT. It encodes CASSLEPPRQGDNSPLHF.

This clonotype was seen at least ten times. The V call is TRBV6-6, the J call TRBJ2-2; D is undetermined. Trimming took 0 bases from V and 3 from J, leaving 8 bases between them. This CDR3 region has 15 residues. Looked up from germline, CDR1 is MNHNY and CDR2 is SVGAGI (reference sequence). DNA for the CDR3: TGTGCCAGCAGTTACTCTACACGTTACACCGGGGAGCTGTTTTTT. Protein product: CASSYSTRYTGELFF.

On this clonotype: Possible read error: a much larger clone is one base away. This sequence joins TRBV3-1 and TRBJ1-1; perhaps TRBD1 as D (5 bases). There are 14 residues in the CDR3. The V and J ends lost 4 bases and 4 bases respectively, with 13 bases between them. Germline lookup yields CDR1 LGHDT and CDR2 YNNKEL (reference sequence). The CDR3: CASSPPDKATEAFF. The CDR3 nucleotides read TGTGCCAGCAGCCCCCCGGACAAGGCCACTGAAGCTTTCTTT.

This clonotype was detected ten times or more. The J gene is TRBJ2-1, the V gene TRBV28; 9 bases agree with TRBD2. V shed 3 bases and J 2 bases; nucleotides not matched to a gene: 5. This CDR3 has 16 amino acids. CDR1 and CDR2 from the germline V gene are MDHEN and SYDVKM. CDR3 coding DNA: TGTGCCAGCAGTTTGTCGAGACTAGCGGCCTACAATGAGCAGTTCTTC. This translates into CASSLSRLAAYNEQFF.

This clonotype was seen a handful of times. DNA of the CDR3: TGTGCCAGCAGCTTAGTCAGAGCAGATACGCAGTATTTT. Translating gives CASSLVRADTQYF. The chain is built from TRBV7-9 and TRBJ2-3; D is ambiguous. Germline V gene data show CDR1 as SEHNR and CDR2 as FQNEAQ (reference sequence). The CDR3 sequence is 13 residues long. V lost 1 base and J lost 4, with 6 bases in between. The full variable domain, rest sourced from reference TRBV7-9 and TRBJ2-3, is DTGVSQNPRHKITKRGQNVTFRCDPISEHNRLYWYRQTLGQGPEFLTYFQNEAQLEKSRLLSDRFSAERPKGSFSTLEIQRTEQGDSAMYLCASSLVRADTQYFGPGTRLTVL.

The genes are TRBV5-6 and TRBJ2-5; D is uncertain. In germline, CDR1 is SGHDT, CDR2 YYEEEE. The germline V and J ends were trimmed by 0 bases and 2 bases, with 11 bases remaining between them. The CDR3 is 15 residues long. CDR3 DNA: TGTGCCAGCAGCTTGGGCCCAGTCGGGCAAGAGACCCAGTACTTC. Protein product: CASSLGPVGQETQYF.

This clonotype was counted ten times or more. The gene calls are TRBV20-1 and TRBJ2-1; weak D call: TRBD1 (5 bases). Germline assignment: CDR1 DFQATT and CDR2 SNEGSKA (reference sequence). CDR3 size: 12 residues. V lost 3 bases and J 6 bases, leaving 9 bases between the germline ends. The CDR3 bases are TGCAGTGCTAGGAGACAGCTCAATGAGCAGTTCTTC. This codes for CSARRQLNEQFF.

Many counts were recorded for this clonotype. This chain joins TRBV7-9 and TRBJ2-3, with TRBD2 matching over 12 bases. V gave up 5 bases and J gave up 4 bases; unmatched junction bases: 4. The CDR3 is made up of 15 amino acids. The germline gives CDR1 SEHNR, CDR2 FQNEAQ (reference sequence). The CDR3 spells CASSPTSGSADTQYF. The CDR3 DNA follows: TGTGCCAGCAGCCCGACTAGCGGGAGTGCAGATACGCAGTATTTT.